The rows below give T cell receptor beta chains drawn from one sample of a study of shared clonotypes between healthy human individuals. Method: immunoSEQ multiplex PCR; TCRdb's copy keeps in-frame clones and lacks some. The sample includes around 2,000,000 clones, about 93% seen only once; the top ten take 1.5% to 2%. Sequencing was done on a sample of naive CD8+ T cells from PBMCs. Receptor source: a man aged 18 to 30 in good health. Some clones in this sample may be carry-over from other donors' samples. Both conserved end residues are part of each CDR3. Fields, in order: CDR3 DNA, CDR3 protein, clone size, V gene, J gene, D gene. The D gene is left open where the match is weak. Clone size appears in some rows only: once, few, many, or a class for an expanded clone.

TGCGCCAGCAGCCAAGTGCTTTATGAAAAACTGTTTTTT	CASSQVLYEKLFF	.	TRBV4-1	TRBJ1-4	.
TGTGCCAGCAGCTCGCTACGGGGGCTGCCCTACGAGCAGTACTTC	CASSSLRGLPYEQYF	few	TRBV5-4	TRBJ2-7	.
TGTGCCAGCAGTTCGACAGGGGCCGGAGAGACCCAGTACTTC	CASSSTGAGETQYF	.	TRBV7-9	TRBJ2-5	TRBD1
TGTGCCATCAGTGAAGACTCAAACCACTACGAGCAGTACTTC	CAISEDSNHYEQYF	.	TRBV10-3	TRBJ2-7	.
TGTGCCAGCAGCCCCGCCGGGACGATTAGCTCCTACAATGAGCAGTTCTTC	CASSPAGTISSYNEQFF	.	TRBV7-2	TRBJ2-1	.
TGTACGTCGAGGGGGAATGAGCAGTTCTTC	CTSRGNEQFF	once	TRBV7-9	TRBJ2-1	.
TGTGCCAGCAGCTGGGCCCCGGACGGGGATGAGTCCTACGAGCAGTACTTC	CASSWAPDGDESYEQYF	.	TRBV7-6	TRBJ2-7	.
TGCAGTGCCGCGGTCCCCGAGCAGTACTTC	CSAAVPEQYF	.	TRBV20-1	TRBJ2-7	.
TGTGCAAGTCGCTTACCCCAACCAACCGGGACCCAGGGCCCTCAGCCCCAGCATTTT	CASRLPQPTGTQGPQPQHF	.	TRBV12-2	TRBJ1-5	.
TGTGCCAGTAGTACCAGACAGGGGGCAAGTCAGCCCCAGCATTTT	CASSTRQGASQPQHF	.	TRBV19	TRBJ1-5	TRBD1
TGTGCCAGCGGCTCCCTTGTGGGCTCCTACAATGAGCAGTTCTTC	CASGSLVGSYNEQFF	.	TRBV5-6	TRBJ2-1	.
TGTGCCAGCAGCCGCAGTATAATGAACACTGAAGCTTTCTTT	CASSRSIMNTEAFF	.	TRBV5-6	TRBJ1-1	.
TGTGCCAGCAGCTTAGGGGTAAACAATGAGCAGTTCTTC	CASSLGVNNEQFF	.	TRBV11-2	TRBJ2-1	.
TGCAGCGTTGAAGTATCGTCCCCGCTCTGGGGTAGCACAGATACGCAGTATTTT	CSVEVSSPLWGSTDTQYF	.	TRBV29-1	TRBJ2-3	.
TGTGCCACCAGCAGAGATTTCCAGGGTCCCCTAACGGGGGGTACTCAGCCCCAGCATTTT	CATSRDFQGPLTGGTQPQHF	once	TRBV15	TRBJ1-5	.
TGTGCCAGCAGCTCCCCTGGGTGGGGGGCAACTAATGAAAAACTGTTTTTT	CASSSPGWGATNEKLFF	once	TRBV11-2	TRBJ1-4	.
TGTGCCAGCAGTTCGGGGTCTAGCACAGATACGCAGTATTTT	CASSSGSSTDTQYF	.	TRBV28	TRBJ2-3	.
TGTGCCAGTAGGACGACTAAAGCGGGAGGTCCGAGGGGCGGGGAGCTGTTTTTT	CASRTTKAGGPRGGELFF	.	TRBV19	TRBJ2-2	TRBD2
TGTGCCAGCAGCACTACGGACCAGGTTTTTAAGGACGAGCAGTACTTC	CASSTTDQVFKDEQYF	.	TRBV7-2	TRBJ2-7	.
TGTGCCAGCAGCTCACGAGACAGGGCCTACAATGAGCAGTTCTTC	CASSSRDRAYNEQFF	.	TRBV11-2	TRBJ2-1	TRBD1
TGTGCCAGCAGCGTAGAGGGCCAACTCTCCTACGAGCAGTACTTC	CASSVEGQLSYEQYF	.	TRBV9	TRBJ2-7	.
TGTGCCAGCAGCCTAGCTGGCACTGAAGCTTTCTTT	CASSLAGTEAFF	.	TRBV7-9	TRBJ1-1	.